This T cell receptor (beta chain) was observed in a study of tumor-infiltrating lymphocytes in primary liver carcinoma. Study information: Spanning 4.2 to 10 cm, the tumors were T1-T3 N0M0.

V was trimmed by 5 bases and J by 0 bases, leaving 11 bases between them. The germline V gene has CDR1 SGHRS and CDR2 YFSETQ. The CDR3 extends over 14 amino acids. Notes on this clonotype: Its specificity is unknown.

RNA isolated from unsorted whole blood supplied the blood RNA, with germline DNA also extracted. Total RNA (around 0.45 ug) served as template for TCR beta cDNA synthesis primed by a constant-region primer. TCR beta libraries came from three nested multiplex PCR rounds using slightly modified ARM-PCR. Both of the initial two PCR rounds ran for about 11 cycles and employed TRBV1-TRBV30 forward primers alongside a C-beta reverse primer. TCRdb re-called the multiplex PCR reads with MiXCR, one entry per CDR3 protein. The table lists 190,000 or so distinct CDR3 sequences, about 61% of them singletons. Findings and limits, study-wide: Tumors and blood were compared for top-250-clone fraction, and tumors had the significantly higher value (p = 0.039). The bulk unsorted samples meant that CD4+ and CD8+ repertoires went uncompared.

The TCR comes from an older woman with primary liver carcinoma and hepatitis B virus infection. This chain uses TRBV5-1 with TRBJ1-2, with D uncertain. Sequenced input: peripheral blood. DNA for the CDR3: TGCGCCAGCAGGTTCCAGGAAACTAACTATGGCTACACCTTC. Translated, it gives CASRFQETNYGYTF.